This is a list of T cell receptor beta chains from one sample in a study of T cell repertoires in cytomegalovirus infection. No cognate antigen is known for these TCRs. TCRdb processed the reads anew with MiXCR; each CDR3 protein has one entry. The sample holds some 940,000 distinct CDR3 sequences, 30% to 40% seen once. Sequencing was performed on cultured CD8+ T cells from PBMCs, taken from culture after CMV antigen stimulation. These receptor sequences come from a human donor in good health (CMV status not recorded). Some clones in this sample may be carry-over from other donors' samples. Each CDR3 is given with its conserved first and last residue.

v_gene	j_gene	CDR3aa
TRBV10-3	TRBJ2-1	CAISVTGTGGYNEQFF
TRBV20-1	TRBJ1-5	CSAIGQGQFSNRLKHF
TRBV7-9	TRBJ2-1	CASSTLDDRGNEQFF
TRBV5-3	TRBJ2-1	CARSTGQLYNEQFF
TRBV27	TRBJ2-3	CASTNSWGASTDTQYF
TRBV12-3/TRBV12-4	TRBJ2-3	CASSLDRDRGTDTQYF
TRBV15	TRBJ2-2	CATSSGRGGAGELFF
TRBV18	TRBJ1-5	CVSSSTGGEQPQHF
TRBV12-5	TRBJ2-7	CASGLPGQGDYEQYF
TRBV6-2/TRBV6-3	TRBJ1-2	CASSPLEVLLTGYTF
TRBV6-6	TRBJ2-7	CTSREIQGKEPYEQYF
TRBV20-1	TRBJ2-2	CSATGENTGELFF
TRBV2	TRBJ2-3	CASSEANSGTDTQYF
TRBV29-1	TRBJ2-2	CSVDVNTGELFF
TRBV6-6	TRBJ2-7	CASSQGQGRRDEQYF
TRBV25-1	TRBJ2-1	CASSEQDRVNNEQFF
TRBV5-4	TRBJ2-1	CAMPGYTNNEQFF
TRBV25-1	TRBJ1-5	CASSEAESQPQHF
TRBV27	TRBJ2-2	CASSAGTEHRELFF
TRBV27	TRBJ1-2	CASGEQLNYGYTF
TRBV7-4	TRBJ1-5	CASSPAGGADQPQHF
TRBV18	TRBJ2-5	CASSPPDREETQYF
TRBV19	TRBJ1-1	CASSIEKIYADMNTEAFF
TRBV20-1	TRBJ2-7	CSATGTGSYEQYF
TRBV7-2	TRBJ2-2	CTSSLKFAGELFF
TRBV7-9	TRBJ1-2	CASSLEGGPTNYGYTF
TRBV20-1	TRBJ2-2	CSAARMDRGEAGELFF
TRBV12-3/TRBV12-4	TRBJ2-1	CASSSDLAGGYNEQFF
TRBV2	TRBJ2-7	CASSRQQIGTSGNYEQYF
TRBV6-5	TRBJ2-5	CASRPEQGDPLETQYF
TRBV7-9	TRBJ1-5	CASSLGGTSNQPQHF
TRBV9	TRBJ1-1	CASSPRDGNTEASF
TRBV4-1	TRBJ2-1	CASSQGGPDNEQFF
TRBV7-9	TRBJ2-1	CASSLGSRAMVEQFF
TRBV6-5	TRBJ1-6	CASSYLGDKNSPLHF
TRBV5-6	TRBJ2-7	CASNTGRPSGEQYF
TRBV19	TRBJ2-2	CASSLPPSGGHTGELFF
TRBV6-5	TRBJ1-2	CASRPSYGYTF
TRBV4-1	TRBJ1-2	CASSRETGTGTIYGYTF
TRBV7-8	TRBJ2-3	CASSSERGGGTDTQYF
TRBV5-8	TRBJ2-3	CASSYARRASRDTQYF
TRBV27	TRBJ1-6	CASSMAGVAPLHF
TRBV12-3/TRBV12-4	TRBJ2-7	CASSPWTSGFFEQYF
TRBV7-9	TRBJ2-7	CASIGVREGIHEQYF
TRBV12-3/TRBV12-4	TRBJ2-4	CASSTRGLLAKNIQYF